This entry concerns a single TCR beta chain. This clone was seen once. There is no known antigen for this receptor. Base qualities are missing; no much larger clone stands one base away. The data belong to a study of blood T cell repertoires in COVID-19 (dated by TCRdb to 2020 to 2022). About the full investigation: Collaborator samples came from the United States, Italy and Spain and covered acute and convalescent phases of COVID-19. The samples were drawn from two sources: the first 160 participants of the ongoing ImmuneRACE study, and over 1,000 subjects contributed by 6 global collaborators. Where available, HLA class I and class II types were obtained from metadata supplied by the sample provider rather than from assay-based typing. The sample metadata nearly always contained a de-identified subject ID, COVID-19 status, age in years and sex. A freely available public database, intended as a resource for researchers studying the immune response to SARS-CoV-2, is where the repertoires were released. The prospective study material was composed of cDNA or gDNA derived from T cells, B-cell-depleted T cells, or PBMCs. Deeply sampled blood TCRbeta repertoires from subjects exposed to, actively infected with, or recovered from COVID-19 were included in the dataset. Overall study outcomes, separate from this receptor: The quantity of clinical and demographic metadata differed by source and by participant and was supplied without curation.

Whole blood was collected in K2EDTA tubes by collaborating institutions according to the institutions' own protocols. For TCRbeta analysis, collaborator samples were shipped as frozen whole blood, as isolated PBMCs, or as DNA extracted from either sample type. V was cut back by 4 bases and J by 6 bases, leaving a gap of 14 bases between them. The germline V gene specifies SGHDT as CDR1 and YYEEEE as CDR2. The CDR3 contains 15 residues, cysteine and phenylalanine counted. Only the CDR3 region is kept as DNA, spanning 45 bases read in frame from base 1. The immunoSEQ Assay, a bias-controlled multiplex PCR, was used to amplify TCRbeta CDR3 regions from genomic DNA. Turning to the authors' computational methods: The number of nucleated cells in each sample was estimated from the amplification of reference gene primers within the assay. To quantify the absolute abundance of each unique TCRbeta CDR3 rearrangement, sequence reads were collapsed and filtered. For each sample, productive Simpson clonality was calculated by taking the square root of Simpson's diversity index across productive rearrangements. In its TCRdb copy, this immuneACCESS table keeps in-frame sequences only and misses some clones. Where compared with another copy, unresolved V genes explain less than half of these, and the others have no known cause. V, J and clone size were drawn from that table, and D and trimming were deduced from the DNA. In all, the sample holds a few hundred thousand clones, and approximately 86% of those were seen once. The top ten hold 7.1% of the sample.

Source material: peripheral blood. This TCR came from an older woman with active or convalescent COVID-19. The rearrangement joined TRBV5-6 to TRBJ1-6; TRBD1 is possibly the D segment (5 matching bases). The sequence in DNA is TGTGCCAGCAGCCTTGCGGGGGTCGGTAATTCACCCCTCCACTTT. It specifies CASSLAGVGNSPLHF.